This T cell receptor (beta chain) was documented in a study of blood T cells in healthy people across ages. Combining a sample-barcoded 5' primer with a J-beta primer mix, a second PCR ran for about 7 to 11 cycles. One entry per CDR3 protein, called by TCRdb with MiXCR from the 5' RACE reads. Of over 950,000 distinct CDR3 sequences in the sample, roughly 51% were seen once. Source material: blood. The TCR was taken from an older woman in good health.

CDR3 sequence reads: CASSLGGLASEQFF. In DNA, the CDR3 is TGTGCCAGCAGCTTAGGGGGACTAGCCTCTGAGCAGTTCTTC. The chain uses TRBV7-7 and TRBJ2-1; 9 positions match TRBD2. Germline-derived CDR1 and CDR2 are SSHAT and FNYEAQ (reference sequence). The CDR3 is 14 amino acids. Trimming at V came to 1 base and at J to 9 bases, leaving 4 bases not matched to a gene.